This TCR beta chain was recorded in a study of T cells in Graves' hyperthyroidism and ophthalmopathy (dated 2019 in TCRdb). Regarding the research as a whole: Peripheral blood was collected at initial diagnosis, before any treatment. According to the paper, TCR Vbeta CDR3 sequencing was carried out on about 140 peripheral blood samples, which came from about 45 ophthalmopathy, roughly 75 hyperthyroidism and some 17 progressor patients. In addition, the study compared T-cell repertoires in thyroid tissue and in blood from roughly six Graves' hyperthyroidism patients. The roughly 94 discovery patients were randomly split 7:3 into training and test sets. Prospective prediction of ophthalmopathy was tested in an independent validation cohort of fewer than 20 hyperthyroidism patients and some 17 patients who later progressed to ophthalmopathy. Once sampling was done, hyperthyroidism patients were given methimazole at a starting dose of 30 mg daily, whereas ophthalmopathy patients were given high-dose intravenous methylprednisolone. To identify distinguishing TCR V-J signatures, a discovery cohort of 90 to 100 patients was used, comprising under 45 with Graves' ophthalmopathy and about 59 with stable Graves' hyperthyroidism.

Ophthalmopathy patients had moderately to severely active disease, with a Clinical Activity Score of 3 or more, a NOSPECS grade of 4 or more, and a disease duration of less than 3 months. Patients with uncontrolled infections, other autoimmune diseases, pregnancy or lactation were excluded. Clinical symptoms, serum thyroxine and TRAb, thyroid ultrasound, and orbital computed tomography formed the basis for the diagnoses. Ficoll-Paque density gradient centrifugation was used to isolate PBMCs from around 10 ml of fresh peripheral blood. Total RNA was extracted using Trizol reagent, and RNA quality was assessed on an Agilent 2100 Bioanalyzer. This clonotype was counted ten times or more. Its binding antigen is unknown. Base-call qualities are not available, and no considerably larger clone is one nucleotide away. CDR1 and CDR2, looked up from the germline V gene, are MDHEN and SYDVKM. From cysteine to phenylalanine, the CDR3 is 13 amino acids long. The retained sequence is limited to the CDR3, 39 bases, with the frame set at the first base. V loses 2 bases of germline sequence and J loses 7 bases, and the interval between the two ends is 12 bases.

Beyond this particular receptor, the publication reports: Most expanded thyroid clonotypes (frequency above 0.001) were also found in blood, which suggests that blood repertoires may mirror thyroid immune responses. Sample size was not statistically predetermined, and blinding of investigators to group allocation was not performed. In validation, the model predicted progression to ophthalmopathy a median of roughly six months before onset, with about 67% sensitivity and roughly 79% specificity. In cross-validation, a model built on a 13 V-J signature told ophthalmopathy apart from stable hyperthyroidism with 85% to 90% sensitivity and roughly 81% specificity, and in testing the same model reached 80%/75%.

The TCR beta CDR3 regions were amplified from the RNA transcripts. A first-round RT-PCR of the TCR CDR3 used the HTBI primer set with the Qiagen OneStep RT-PCR kit. The libraries were constructed in a second round of multiplex PCR and then size-selected and purified. Paired-end sequencing of the libraries was performed with 100 bp reads on an Illumina HiSeq2000. The study's own analysis went as follows. SOAPnuke was used to process the raw data, with reads discarded if the reads contained adapters or uncalled bases, had a mean Phred below 15, or lacked an exact constant-primer or identifier match. High-quality paired reads were merged with COPE v1.2.5, and unique nucleotide sequences were defined as clonotypes. Clonotypes were aligned to IMGT TRBV, TRBD and TRBJ reference segments using MiTCR v1.1. Analysis was restricted to V-J combinations with a frequency above 0.0001, which covered about 99% of repertoires. The TCS score was defined as F50 (clonal expansion) divided by E x V (chaos), with BLOSUM62-based TCRdist calculated between CDR3 peptides within each V-J. Welch's t-statistics and random forest reduced fewer than 600 V-J features to 10 to 15, which were used in a naive Bayes classifier (R e1071). TCRdb cleaned the public reads at Q25 with fastp, built clones with MiXCR and kept in-frame beta chains. When rows share a CDR3 protein, they turn into one entry using the most common DNA and genes. TCRdb assigned the V and J calls; the authors' analysis was not used. In this sample the table shows approximately 600,000 distinct CDR3 sequences, around 20% of which occur a single time. Of the sample, 34% falls within the top ten clones.

The sequence joins TRBV28 to TRBJ2-7; perhaps TRBD1 is the D gene, with 5 bases matching. The sequencing sample was made of blood. This receptor was obtained from a man aged 25-45 years with Graves' ophthalmopathy. The DNA sequence follows: TGTGCCAGCAGTTTACCAGGGTCCCGAGAGCAGTACTTC. Its protein product is CASSLPGSREQYF.